This T cell receptor (beta chain) was obtained from a study of T cells in Graves' hyperthyroidism and ophthalmopathy. Study results and limitations: Before onset, ophthalmopathy was predicted by the model a median around 6 months earlier. Stable hyperthyroidism was told apart from ophthalmopathy by a model built on 13 V-J features. Also found in blood were most expanded thyroid clonotypes above 0.001.

CDR3 length equals 15 residues. CDR1 MNHEY and CDR2 SVGAGI come from the germline V gene. The J segment lost 6 bases and the V segment lost 7 bases, leaving 11 bases of the junction unmatched. RNA transcripts yielded amplified TCR beta CDR3 regions. The HTBI primer set served for first-round RT-PCR of the TCR CDR3. TCRdb redid the calling of the multiplex PCR reads with MiXCR, one entry per CDR3 protein. In the table there are about 660,000 distinct CDR3 sequences, 40% to 55% of which are singletons. With respect to this clonotype: Its antigen is not identified.

This TCR derives from an adult man with Graves' disease, either hyperthyroidism or ophthalmopathy (not recorded which). The chain uses TRBV6-5 and TRBJ2-2; 7 bases agree with TRBD2. The specimen was peripheral blood or thyroid tissue (not recorded which). The CDR3 loop reads CASKRAGVDPGELFF. The CDR3 DNA follows: TGTGCCAGCAAAAGGGCGGGAGTGGACCCCGGGGAGCTGTTTTTT.